The clone carrying this T cell receptor (beta chain) came up once. Original data processing: Amplified reference gene primers provided the basis for estimating nucleated cell counts. Clones were sequenced by immunoSEQ multiplex PCR, and TCRdb holds only the in-frame ones, with some missing. That table is the source of V, J and clone size, and D and trimming were worked out from the DNA. This sample has more than 95,000 clones, with 70% to 90% found just once. The sample belongs to a study of blood T cell repertoires in COVID-19. Looking at the study overall: From T cells, B-cell-depleted T cells, or PBMCs came the material, which was cDNA or gDNA.

CDR1 SGDLS and CDR2 YYNGEE come from the germline V gene. V dropped 0 bases and J dropped 6; count of bases not matched to a gene: 4. This CDR3 has 14 residues. This receptor was obtained from a man aged 25-45 years with acute or convalescent COVID-19. This chain uses TRBV9 with TRBJ2-3, with 7 bases fitting TRBD1. Material for sequencing was peripheral blood. CDR3 DNA sequence: TGTGCCAGCAGCGTAGCGACAGGGTCGGATACGCAGTATTTT. It is translated as CASSVATGSDTQYF.